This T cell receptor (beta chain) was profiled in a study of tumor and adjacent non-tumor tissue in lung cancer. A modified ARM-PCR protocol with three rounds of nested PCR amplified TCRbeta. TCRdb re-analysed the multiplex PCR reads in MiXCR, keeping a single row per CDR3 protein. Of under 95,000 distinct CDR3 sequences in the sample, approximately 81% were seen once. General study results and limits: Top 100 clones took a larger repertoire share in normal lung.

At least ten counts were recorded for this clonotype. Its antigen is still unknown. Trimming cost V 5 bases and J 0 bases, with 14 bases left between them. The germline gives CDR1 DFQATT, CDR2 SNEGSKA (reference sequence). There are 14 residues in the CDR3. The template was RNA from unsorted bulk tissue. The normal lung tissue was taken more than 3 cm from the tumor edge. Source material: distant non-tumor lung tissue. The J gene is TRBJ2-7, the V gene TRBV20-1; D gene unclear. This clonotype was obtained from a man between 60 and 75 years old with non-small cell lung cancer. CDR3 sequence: CSAFTEDYSYEQYF. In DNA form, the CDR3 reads TGCAGTGCTTTTACCGAGGATTACTCCTACGAGCAGTACTTC.